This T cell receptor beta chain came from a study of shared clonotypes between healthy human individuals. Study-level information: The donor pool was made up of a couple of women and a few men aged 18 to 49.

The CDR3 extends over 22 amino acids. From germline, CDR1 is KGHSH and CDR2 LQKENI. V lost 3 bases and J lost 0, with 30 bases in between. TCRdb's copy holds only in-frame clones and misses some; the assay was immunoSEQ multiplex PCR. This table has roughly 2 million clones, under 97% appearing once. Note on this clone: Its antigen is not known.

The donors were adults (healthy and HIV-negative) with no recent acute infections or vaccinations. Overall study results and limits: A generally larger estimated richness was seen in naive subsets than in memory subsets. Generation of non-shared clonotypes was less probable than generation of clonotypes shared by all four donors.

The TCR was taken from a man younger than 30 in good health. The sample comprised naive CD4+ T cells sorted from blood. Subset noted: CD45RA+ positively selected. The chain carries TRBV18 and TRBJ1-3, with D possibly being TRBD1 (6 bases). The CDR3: CASSPGTGASLNNGHSGNTIYF. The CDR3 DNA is TGTGCCAGCTCACCCGGAACGGGGGCCTCCTTAAACAATGGACACTCTGGAAACACCATATATTTT.